A single sample gave rise to the 27 T cell receptor beta chains below, sequenced in a study of shared clonotypes between healthy human individuals (dated by TCRdb to 2020 to 2021). The library was obtained by the immunoSEQ multiplex PCR assay. TCRdb re-hosts the immuneACCESS table, in-frame sequences only. Its copies lack some clones; in the studies checked, an unresolved V gene accounts for under half of them, and the cause for the rest is not known. The sample table shows millions of clones, and 85% to 95% are seen once. Together, the top ten hold 0.14% of the sample. Sequencing used naive CD4+ T cells sorted from blood. This sample's cell subset or site label indicates: CD45RA+ positively selected. These receptors were taken from a man in his late teens or twenties in good health.

This chain connects TRBV15 to TRBJ2-7, with D unclear. Per germline, CDR1 LNHNV and CDR2 YYDKDF (reference sequence). The CDR3 consists of 14 residues. V shed 0 bases and J shed 5 bases, with 11 bases lying between them. CDR3: CATSRDGVFDEQYF. CDR3 DNA sequence: TGTGCCACCAGCAGAGATGGTGTTTTCGACGAGCAGTACTTC. Supplemented by reference TRBV15 and TRBJ2-7, the full variable domain reads DAMVIQNPRYQVTQFGKPVTLSCSQTLNHNVMYWYQQKSSQAPKLLFHYYDKDFNNEADTPDNFQSRRPNTSFCFLDIRSPGLGDTAMYLCATSRDGVFDEQYFGPGTRLTVT.

There are a few counts of this clone. In the same sample, other DNA sequences code for this CDR3. The V and J genes are TRBV5-1 and TRBJ1-5; no firm D call. Trimming left V 0 bases short and J 1 base short, with 8 bases between. The germline CDR1 and CDR2 sequences are SGHRS and YFSETQ. The CDR3 covers 15 residues. CDR3 sequence: CASSLDRGSNQPQHF. CDR3 DNA: TGCGCCAGCAGCTTGGACAGAGGGAGCAATCAGCCCCAGCATTTT.

This rearrangement joins TRBV6-1 to TRBJ1-2, with 9 bases lining up with TRBD1. The CDR3 totals 20 residues. With V trimmed by 2 bases and J by 7 bases, 23 bases remained unmatched. The germline gives CDR1 MNHNS, CDR2 SASEGT. The CDR3 DNA reads TGTGCCAGCAGTGAATCGATAGACGGAAGGACAGGGGCCAGACAAGCTGGCTACACCTTC. Translated: CASSESIDGRTGARQAGYTF.

The chain links TRBV10-3 to TRBJ2-7; possible D gene TRBD1, 6 bases. This CDR3 spans 13 amino acids. Germline assignment: CDR1 ENHRY and CDR2 SYGVKD. V dropped 4 bases and J dropped 6 bases, with 13 bases sitting between them. CDR3 in DNA: TGTGCCATCAGTGTTCAGGGGTTCAGCGAGCAGTACTTC. It specifies CAISVQGFSEQYF.

This clone was recorded once. The chain has TRBV5-1 and TRBJ2-1; TRBD2 might be the D (5 bases). Trimming took 0 bases from V and 8 from J, leaving 15 bases between them. Germline-derived CDR1 and CDR2 are SGHRS and YFSETQ. The CDR3 has 15 amino acids. The CDR3: CASSLGNEGKDEQFF. The CDR3 coding sequence is TGCGCCAGCAGCTTGGGAAATGAGGGTAAGGATGAGCAGTTCTTC.

The chain links TRBV7-9 to TRBJ2-7; the D gene is possibly TRBD2 (6 bases). The germline V and J ends were trimmed by 5 bases and 1 base, with 6 bases remaining between them. The CDR3 is 12 residues long. Germline CDR1 is SEHNR and CDR2 is FQNEAQ (reference sequence). CDR3 sequence: CASSRESYEQYF. The CDR3 region has the DNA TGTGCCAGCAGCCGGGAGTCCTACGAGCAGTACTTC. Based on the CDR3 plus reference TRBV7-9 and TRBJ2-7, the full variable domain is DTGVSQNPRHKITKRGQNVTFRCDPISEHNRLYWYRQTLGQGPEFLTYFQNEAQLEKSRLLSDRFSAERPKGSFSTLEIQRTEQGDSAMYLCASSRESYEQYFGPGTRLTVT.

The chain joins TRBV5-1 to TRBJ2-6; D tentatively fits TRBD1 or TRBD2 (5 bases each). Germline V gives CDR1 SGHRS, CDR2 YFSETQ. V lost 4 bases and J lost 1, with 6 bases in between. The CDR3 has 14 amino acids. CDR3 nucleotides: TGCGCCAGCAGCGGGGGATCTGGGGCCAACGTCCTGACTTTC. Protein product: CASSGGSGANVLTF. Full variable domain (remainder filled in from reference TRBV5-1 and TRBJ2-6): KAGVTQTPRYLIKTRGQQVTLSCSPISGHRSVSWYQQTPGQGLQFLFEYFSETQRNKGNFPGRFSGRQFSNSRSEMNVSTLELGDSALYLCASSGGSGANVLTFGAGSRLTVL.

This chain uses TRBV7-9 with TRBJ2-7; TRBD1 aligns across 12 bases. V lost 5 bases and J lost 5; bases outside the gene matches: 13. This CDR3 region has 17 residues. The germline V gene has CDR1 SEHNR and CDR2 FQNEAQ (reference sequence). CDR3 loop: CASSRRDRGQRRNEQYF. DNA for the CDR3: TGTGCCAGCAGCCGTAGGGACAGGGGGCAAAGGAGAAACGAGCAGTACTTC.

This chain joins TRBV6-1 and TRBJ1-2; D is uncertain. V lost 0 bases, J lost 8 bases, and 7 bases lay in between. The CDR3 totals 12 residues. Germline CDR1 is MNHNS and CDR2 is SASEGT. CDR3 sequence reads: CASSEARGGYTF. In nucleotides, the CDR3 is TGTGCCAGCAGTGAAGCGCGAGGAGGCTACACCTTC.

A note on this clone: The junction departs from the called germline gene at one end, perhaps through a read error. V and J are TRBV7-8 and TRBJ2-7; no firm D call. Germline values: CDR1 SGHVS, CDR2 FQNEAQ. This CDR3 spans 13 amino acids. The CDR3 DNA reads as TGTGCCAGCAGCTTAGGGGCCTCCAACGAGCAGTACTTC. It translates to CASSLGASNEQYF.

This clone came up once. The junction shows a germline mismatch at one end, possibly a read error. The rearrangement joins TRBV4-1 to TRBJ2-7; TRBD2 matches at 10 bases. This CDR3 has 15 amino acids. The germline CDR1 and CDR2 sequences are MGHRA and YSYEKL. CDR3 residues: CASSQELAGRLRKYF. The DNA for the CDR3 is TGTGCCAGCAGCCAAGAACTAGCGGGACGACTTAGGAAGTACTTC.

This clone has only one observation. The chain uses TRBV7-8 and TRBJ1-5, with 8 bases aligning to TRBD1. Trimming took 0 bases from V and 5 from J; bases not matched to a gene: 0. The CDR3 is made up of 14 amino acids. The germline V gene encodes CDR1 SGHVS and CDR2 FQNEAQ. The CDR3 bases are TGTGCCAGCAGCTTAGCGGACAGGGATCAGCCCCAGCATTTT. Amino acid sequence: CASSLADRDQPQHF.

For this clone: Within the sample, other DNA sequences also encode this same CDR3. The CDR3 DNA is TGTGCCAGCTCTCAGGGACAGGGAGGGTACGAGCAGTACTTC. Its translation: CASSQGQGGYEQYF. The V gene is TRBV18, the J gene TRBJ2-7; 9 nucleotides agree with TRBD1. The CDR3 is made up of 14 amino acids. Per germline, CDR1 KGHSH and CDR2 LQKENI. After removal of 6 bases from V and 4 bases from J, the junction contained 7 bases not matched to a gene. Variable domain in full (rest from reference TRBV18 and TRBJ2-7): NAGVMQNPRHLVRRRGQEARLRCSPMKGHSHVYWYRQLPEEGLKFMVYLQKENIIDESGMPKERFSAEFPKEGPSILRIQQVVRGDSAAYFCASSQGQGGYEQYFGPGTRLTVT.

This clone turned up a few times. The chain combines TRBV5-4 with TRBJ2-1; 9 bases map to TRBD1. Germline V gives CDR1 SGHNT, CDR2 YYREEE (reference sequence). This CDR3 has 15 residues. After removal of 0 bases from V and 2 bases from J, the junction contained 0 bases not matched to a gene. CDR3 loop: CASSLGTGAYNEQFF. DNA of the CDR3: TGTGCCAGCAGCTTGGGGACAGGGGCCTACAATGAGCAGTTCTTC.

The chain combines TRBV7-2 with TRBJ1-2; tentatively, D is TRBD1 (5 bases). Germline V CDR1 and CDR2: SGHTA, FQGNSA. V was pared by 5 bases and J by 0 bases, with 16 bases between. The CDR3 is made up of 16 amino acids. The CDR3 DNA is TGTGCCAGCAGCCCGGGGGGGGAAAGGACTAACTATGGCTACACCTTC. Translation: CASSPGGERTNYGYTF.

V gene TRBV7-9 combines with J gene TRBJ1-1; the match to TRBD1 covers 7 bases. Looked up from germline, CDR1 is SEHNR and CDR2 is FQNEAQ (reference sequence). The CDR3 extends over 17 amino acids. The V and J ends lost 5 bases and 3 bases, in that order; junction bases with no gene match: 15. CDR3 amino acids: CASSLLYRGARHTEAFF. Here the CDR3 DNA reads TGTGCCAGCAGCCTACTTTACAGGGGCGCTCGGCACACTGAAGCTTTCTTT.

The chain is built from TRBV6-6 and TRBJ1-6; no clear D gene. V was cut by 2 bases and J by 5 bases, with 4 bases left in between. The CDR3 sequence is 13 residues long. Germline V gene lookup returns CDR1 MNHNY and CDR2 SVGAGI (reference sequence). The CDR3 here is CASSYRDNSPLHF. In nucleotides, the CDR3 is TGTGCCAGCAGTTACAGGGATAATTCACCCCTCCACTTT.

V usage is TRBV6-5 and J usage is TRBJ2-1; 9 bases line up with TRBD2. The CDR3 spans 14 residues. Germline CDR1 reads MNHEY; CDR2 reads SVGAGI. With 6 bases clipped from V and 5 bases from J, the junction kept 5 bases outside the gene matches. CDR3: CASRQVAGDNEQFF. CDR3 in DNA: TGTGCCAGCAGACAGGTAGCGGGGGACAATGAGCAGTTCTTC.

With respect to this clone: Other DNA sequences in this sample translate to the same CDR3. This chain connects TRBV28 to TRBJ1-5, with no clear D. The germline V gene encodes CDR1 MDHEN and CDR2 SYDVKM. V lost 2 bases, J lost 6 bases, and 5 bases lay in between. This CDR3 comprises 12 residues. CDR3 residues: CASSLVRQPQHF. CDR3 in DNA: TGTGCCAGCAGTTTAGTTCGTCAGCCCCAGCATTTT.

This clone is a singleton in its sample. The chain is built from TRBV5-6 and TRBJ1-3; D call uncertain. CDR1 SGHDT and CDR2 YYEEEE come from the germline V gene. Trimming shortened V by 3 bases and J by 4 bases, and 11 bases separated the two germline ends. There are 14 residues in the CDR3. The CDR3: CASSSPVAGNTIYF. The CDR3 region has the DNA TGTGCCAGCAGCTCTCCAGTAGCGGGAAACACCATATATTTT.

V and J are TRBV19 and TRBJ2-7, with D perhaps matching TRBD1 or TRBD2 (6 bases each). The CDR3 runs to 14 residues. Trimming removed 4 bases at V and 3 bases at J, with 13 bases between. Germline V gene lookup returns CDR1 LNHDA and CDR2 SQIVND (reference sequence). CDR3 residues: CASSTGGLVYEQYF. Written as DNA, the CDR3 is TGTGCCAGTAGTACCGGGGGCTTGGTCTACGAGCAGTACTTC.

The chain uses TRBV12-5 and TRBJ2-1; 11 nucleotides agree with TRBD2. V was clipped by 3 bases and J by 5 bases; unmatched bases: 6. This CDR3 region has 16 residues. Germline CDR1 LGHNT, CDR2 FRNRAP. Written as DNA, the CDR3 is TGTGCTAGTGGTTTAAGACTAGCGGGGACAAACAATGAGCAGTTCTTC. Its translation is CASGLRLAGTNNEQFF.

The rearrangement uses TRBV5-6 and TRBJ2-7; a possible D gene is TRBD2 (6 bases). This CDR3 has 17 residues. Trimming took 4 bases from V and 0 from J, leaving 20 bases between them. Germline V gene sequence: CDR1 SGHDT, CDR2 YYEEEE. This CDR3 reads CASSKEAGSLISYEQYF. CDR3 bases: TGTGCCAGCAGCAAAGAGGCGGGATCCCTTATCTCCTACGAGCAGTACTTC.

The chain uses TRBV15 and TRBJ1-2; D call uncertain. This CDR3 is 14 amino acids long. Trimming removed 1 base at V and 6 bases at J, with 12 bases between. Germline V CDR1 and CDR2: LNHNV, YYDKDF (reference sequence). Here the CDR3 DNA reads TGTGCCACCAGCAGAGTATCGATGGTCGATGGCTACACCTTC. This sequence encodes CATSRVSMVDGYTF. Combining the CDR3 with reference TRBV15 and TRBJ1-2 gives the whole variable domain DAMVIQNPRYQVTQFGKPVTLSCSQTLNHNVMYWYQQKSSQAPKLLFHYYDKDFNNEADTPDNFQSRRPNTSFCFLDIRSPGLGDTAMYLCATSRVSMVDGYTFGSGTRLTVV.

This chain links TRBV10-3 with TRBJ1-6; D uncertain. This CDR3 is 14 amino acids long. Germline assignment: CDR1 ENHRY and CDR2 SYGVKD. Deletions cut 3 bases from V and 9 bases from J, with 12 bases between. The CDR3 coding sequence is TGTGCCATCAGTGAAGGTACGATGCCTTCACCCCTCCACTTT. It is translated as CAISEGTMPSPLHF.

The J gene is TRBJ1-3, the V gene TRBV6-1; D unresolved. In germline, CDR1 is MNHNS, CDR2 SASEGT. The CDR3 length is 15 residues. V was trimmed by 2 bases and J by 4 bases, leaving 12 bases between them. The CDR3 DNA reads TGTGCCAGCAGTGAATACCACAACTCCGGAAACACCATATATTTT. Protein: CASSEYHNSGNTIYF.

The V gene is TRBV14, the J gene TRBJ2-7, with 11 bases that match TRBD2. The CDR3 is made up of 15 amino acids. The germline V gene encodes CDR1 SGHDN and CDR2 FVKESK. Germline trimming cut 2 bases from V and 2 bases from J; bases unmatched to any gene: 2. The CDR3 reads CASSQLAGGTYEQYF. For the CDR3, the DNA is TGTGCCAGCAGCCAACTAGCGGGGGGAACCTACGAGCAGTACTTC.